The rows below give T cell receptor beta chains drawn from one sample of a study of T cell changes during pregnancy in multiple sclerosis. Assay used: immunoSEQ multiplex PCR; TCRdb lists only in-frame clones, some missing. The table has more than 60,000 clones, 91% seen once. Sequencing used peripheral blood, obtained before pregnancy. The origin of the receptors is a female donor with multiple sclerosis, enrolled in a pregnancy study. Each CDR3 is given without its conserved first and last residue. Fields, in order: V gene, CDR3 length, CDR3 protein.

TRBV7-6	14	ASSPGGGEPGNTIY
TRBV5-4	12	ASSHSRAYNEQF
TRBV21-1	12	AAWRSSSGNTIY
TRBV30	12	AWSVSSVNTEAF
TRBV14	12	ASSPGWGSGHYT
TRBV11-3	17	ASSPGLAGVSFGTDTQY
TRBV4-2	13	ASSVTRGSSYEQY
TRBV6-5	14	ASSYVASGNYNEQF
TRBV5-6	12	ASSLVGAIDGYT
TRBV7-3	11	ASSLMRSDTQY
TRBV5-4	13	ASSLIGGTNTEAF
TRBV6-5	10	ASGLNNQPQH
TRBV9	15	ASSAKPWDRGAYEQY
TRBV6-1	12	ASSVRQGFYGYT
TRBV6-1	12	ASNRGRGTDTQY
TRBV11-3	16	ASSPLLSGQGAISPLH
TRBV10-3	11	AIGTGPGNTIY
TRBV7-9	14	ASSLGSDSTNQPQH
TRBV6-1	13	ASRPLTGDISPLH
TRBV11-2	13	ASSLSAGRIGEAF
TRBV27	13	ASSLRIGQPGELF
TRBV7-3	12	ASSAQGAGTEAF
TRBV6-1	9	ASSRAGEQY
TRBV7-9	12	ASIDTGVNTEAF
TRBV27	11	ASSVLGSGTQY
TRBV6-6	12	ASRQTTRGAEAF
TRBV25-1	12	ASSEYSLTDTQY
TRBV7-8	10	ASSLQGNEQF
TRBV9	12	ASSPEGVSPEAF
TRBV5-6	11	ASNLGGAGTQY
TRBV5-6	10	ASSLARNEQY